Listed below are T cell receptor beta chains from one sample, sequenced in a study of blood T cell repertoires in COVID-19. Generated by immunoSEQ multiplex PCR, the TCRdb table keeps only in-frame clones and is missing some. The sample lists 95,000 to 150,000 clones; about 78% were seen once. Sequencing was carried out using peripheral blood. Receptor source: a man in his 70s with acute or convalescent COVID-19. The CDR3 runs from the conserved cysteine through the conserved F or W. Fields, in order: D gene, J gene, clone size, V gene, CDR3 protein, CDR3 DNA. D genes are given only for firm matches. A row's size may be missing; if present it is once, few, many or a size class.

TRBD1 | TRBJ1-6 | NA | TRBV15 | CATSRGDRGNSPLHF | TGTGCCACCAGCAGAGGGGACAGGGGCAATTCACCCCTCCACTTT
NA | TRBJ1-1 | NA | TRBV7-8 | CASSLGHSNTEAFF | TGTGCCAGCAGCTTAGGACATTCGAACACTGAAGCTTTCTTT
NA | TRBJ2-3 | NA | TRBV12-3/TRBV12-4 | CASRSLLGGTQYF | TGTGCCAGCAGATCTCTACTAGGGGGTACGCAGTATTTT
NA | TRBJ1-4 | NA | TRBV3-1/TRBV3-2 | CASSLGGKGLFF | TGTGCCAGCAGCCTGGGGGGTAAGGGACTGTTTTTT
TRBD1 | TRBJ2-5 | NA | TRBV29-1 | CSARGRETQYF | TGCAGTGCAAGGGGGCGGGAGACCCAGTACTTC
NA | TRBJ1-4 | NA | TRBV6-2/TRBV6-3 | CASSRGVSPLKLFF | TGTGCCAGCAGTCGGGGAGTTTCCCCCCTAAAACTGTTTTTT
NA | TRBJ1-1 | NA | TRBV5-6 | CASSLEGPIVTEAFF | TGTGCCAGCAGCTTGGAGGGGCCTATAGTTACTGAAGCTTTCTTT
NA | TRBJ1-1 | NA | TRBV11-1 | CASSPGGIRNTEAFF | TGTGCCAGCAGCCCCGGGGGAATTCGGAACACTGAAGCTTTCTTT
NA | TRBJ2-3 | NA | TRBV15 | CATSRDPPMDTQYF | TGTGCCACCAGCAGAGATCCCCCCATGGATACGCAGTATTTT
NA | TRBJ1-2 | NA | TRBV14 | CASSQDLGAFGYTF | TGTGCCAGCAGCCAAGACCTGGGGGCTTTTGGCTACACCTTC
TRBD1 | TRBJ1-1 | few | TRBV18 | CASSPYNRQTGTGDGAFF | TGTGCCAGCTCACCATATAACAGACAAACCGGGACAGGAGATGGAGCTTTCTTT
TRBD1 | TRBJ1-5 | NA | TRBV10-3 | CAISEWGTGNQPQHF | TGTGCCATCAGTGAGTGGGGGACAGGCAATCAGCCCCAGCATTTT
NA | TRBJ2-3 | NA | TRBV11-3 | CASSLRSRSNSADTQYF | TGTGCCAGCAGCTTGAGGAGCCGCTCCAACTCTGCAGATACGCAGTATTTT
NA | TRBJ2-7 | NA | TRBV2 | CASSEALGPYEQYF | TGTGCCAGCAGTGAAGCGCTGGGGCCCTACGAGCAGTACTTC
NA | TRBJ1-2 | NA | TRBV23-1 | CASSHAREGYTF | TGCGCCAGCAGTCATGCCAGGGAAGGCTACACCTTC
TRBD2 | TRBJ2-3 | few | TRBV4-3 | CASSQDGLAGGVDTQYF | TGCGCCAGCAGCCAAGATGGGCTAGCGGGGGGAGTGGATACGCAGTATTTT
NA | TRBJ1-3 | NA | TRBV14 | CASSQDRGFSGNTIYF | TGTGCCAGCAGCCAAGACAGGGGATTCTCTGGAAACACCATATATTTT
TRBD1 | TRBJ2-5 | NA | TRBV29-1 | CSTDRDQETQYF | TGCAGCACTGACAGGGACCAAGAGACCCAGTACTTC
NA | TRBJ1-5 | NA | TRBV19 | CASSIQGGGGRQPQHF | TGTGCCAGTAGTATACAGGGCGGCGGGGGCAGGCAGCCCCAGCATTTT
NA | TRBJ2-5 | NA | TRBV27 | CASSLSWQIQETQYF | TGTGCCAGCAGTTTATCGTGGCAGATTCAAGAGACCCAGTACTTC
NA | TRBJ1-3 | few | TRBV6-5 | CASSPWAEGNTIYF | TGTGCCAGCAGTCCCTGGGCAGAAGGAAACACCATATATTTT
TRBD1 | TRBJ1-1 | NA | TRBV7-9 | CASSSSRTGRDTEAFF | TGTGCCAGCAGCTCTTCACGGACAGGAAGGGACACTGAAGCTTTCTTT
NA | TRBJ2-3 | NA | TRBV6-2/TRBV6-3 | CASSPGWVGTDTQYF | TGTGCCAGCAGTCCGGGGTGGGTAGGCACAGATACGCAGTATTTT
NA | TRBJ1-1 | NA | TRBV5-4 | CASSFKQDTEAFF | TGTGCCAGCAGCTTTAAACAGGACACTGAAGCTTTCTTT
TRBD1 | TRBJ2-7 | NA | TRBV24-1 | CATSGTDRGEQYF | TGTGCCACCAGTGGTACGGACAGGGGGGAGCAGTACTTC
NA | TRBJ2-1 | few | TRBV5-1 | CASSGQGIAINNEQFF | TGCGCCAGCAGCGGGCAGGGAATAGCTATAAACAATGAGCAGTTCTTC
NA | TRBJ1-4 | NA | TRBV9 | CASSVGSGPEEKLFF | TGTGCCAGCAGCGTAGGATCTGGGCCCGAAGAAAAACTGTTTTTT
TRBD1 | TRBJ2-1 | NA | TRBV4-2 | CASSQTDRGPYNEQFF | TGTGCCAGCAGCCAAACAGACAGGGGCCCCTACAATGAGCAGTTCTTC
NA | TRBJ1-2 | NA | TRBV9 | CASSVRQTGVRGYTF | TGTGCCAGCAGCGTTCGACAGACCGGAGTACGGGGCTACACCTTC
TRBD1 | TRBJ2-7 | NA | TRBV11-3 | CASSTRQGAEQYF | TGTGCCAGCAGCACTCGACAGGGGGCTGAGCAGTACTTC
NA | TRBJ2-2 | NA | TRBV6-5 | CASSSGWGQDTGELFF | TGTGCCAGCAGTTCTGGGTGGGGGCAGGACACCGGGGAGCTGTTTTTT
NA | TRBJ2-1 | NA | TRBV18 | CASSHRQPQNNEQFF | TGTGCCAGCTCACACCGTCAGCCACAGAACAATGAGCAGTTCTTC
NA | TRBJ2-3 | NA | TRBV4-2 | CASSQGLDTDTQYF | TGTGCCAGCAGCCAAGGCCTAGACACAGATACGCAGTATTTT
NA | TRBJ1-2 | once | TRBV24-1 | CATSDKAAAGYTF | TGTGCCACCAGTGATAAAGCTGCGGCCGGCTACACCTTC
TRBD1 | TRBJ1-4 | few | TRBV9 | CASSVEQGAGEKLFF | TGTGCCAGCAGCGTAGAACAGGGGGCTGGGGAAAAACTGTTTTTT
TRBD1 | TRBJ1-1 | NA | TRBV19 | CASSPILGGNTEAFF | TGTGCCAGTAGCCCTATACTAGGGGGCAACACTGAAGCTTTCTTT
TRBD1 | TRBJ1-1 | once | TRBV6-5 | CASRGGIEAFF | TGTGCCAGCCGAGGGGGCATTGAAGCTTTCTTT
NA | TRBJ2-5 | NA | TRBV6-5 | CASTPDWKRGQYF | TGTGCCAGCACTCCGGACTGGAAACGGGGCCAGTACTTC
TRBD1 | TRBJ1-5 | few | TRBV6-5 | CASKMAGGWDQPQHF | TGTGCCAGCAAAATGGCAGGGGGGTGGGATCAGCCCCAGCATTTT
NA | TRBJ1-5 | NA | TRBV2 | CASRGAGQPQHF | TGTGCCAGCCGGGGGGCAGGTCAGCCCCAGCATTTT
TRBD1 | TRBJ1-1 | few | TRBV29-1 | CSAESGQGVWNTEAFF | TGCAGCGCCGAGTCGGGACAGGGGGTATGGAACACTGAAGCTTTCTTT
NA | TRBJ1-2 | NA | TRBV4-2 | CASSPAGGDYGYTF | TGTGCCAGCAGCCCTGCCGGGGGAGACTATGGCTACACCTTC
TRBD2 | TRBJ2-6 | NA | TRBV20-1 | CSASPPTSGGPSGANVLTF | TGCAGTGCTAGTCCCCCGACTAGCGGGGGGCCCTCTGGGGCCAACGTCCTGACTTTC
NA | TRBJ2-7 | NA | TRBV20-1 | CSAHIFYEQYF | TGCAGTGCTCACATTTTCTACGAGCAGTACTTC
NA | TRBJ2-1 | NA | TRBV7-3 | CASSLGEPNEQFF | TGTGCCAGCAGCTTAGGGGAGCCCAATGAGCAGTTCTTC
TRBD1 | TRBJ1-6 | NA | TRBV30 | CASPFPPPGQGLRSYNSPLHF | TGTGCCTCTCCCTTCCCTCCTCCGGGACAGGGGCTAAGGTCCTATAATTCACCCCTCCACTTT
NA | TRBJ2-7 | NA | TRBV5-1 | CASRRGGYEQYF | TGCGCCAGCAGAAGGGGCGGCTACGAGCAGTACTTC
NA | TRBJ1-5 | NA | TRBV18 | CASSQGRNQPQHF | TGTGCCAGCTCACAGGGGCGCAATCAGCCCCAGCATTTT
TRBD1 | TRBJ1-1 | few | TRBV7-3 | CASSSQGALGAFF | TGTGCCAGCAGCTCCCAGGGGGCGCTGGGAGCTTTCTTT
NA | TRBJ1-1 | once | TRBV12-3/TRBV12-4 | CASRPGAGTEAFF | TGTGCCAGCAGACCGGGAGCTGGCACTGAAGCTTTCTTT
NA | TRBJ1-2 | NA | TRBV4-2 | CASSQSYGAVPGYTF | TGTGCCAGCAGCCAATCATATGGGGCAGTCCCTGGCTACACCTTC
NA | TRBJ1-1 | few | TRBV3-1/TRBV3-2 | CASSQGLRGMCGMNTEAFF | TGTGCCAGCAGCCAAGGACTCAGGGGAATGTGTGGAATGAACACTGAAGCTTTCTTT
NA | TRBJ1-5 | NA | TRBV5-4 | CASSLEGNKEPQHF | TGTGCCAGCAGCTTGGAGGGGAACAAAGAGCCCCAGCATTTT
TRBD2 | TRBJ2-7 | NA | TRBV3-1/TRBV3-2 | CASSLGLVGVGEQYF | TGTGCCAGCAGCCTAGGACTAGTGGGGGTCGGAGAGCAGTACTTC